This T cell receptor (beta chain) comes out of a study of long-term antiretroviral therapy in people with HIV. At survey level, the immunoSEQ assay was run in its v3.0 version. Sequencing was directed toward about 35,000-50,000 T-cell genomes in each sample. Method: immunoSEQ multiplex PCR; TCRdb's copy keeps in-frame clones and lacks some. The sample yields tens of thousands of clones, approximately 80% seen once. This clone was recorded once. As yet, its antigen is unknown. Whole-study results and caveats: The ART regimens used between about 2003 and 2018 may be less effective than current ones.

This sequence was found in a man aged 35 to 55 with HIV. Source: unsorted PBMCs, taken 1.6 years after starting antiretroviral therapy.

CDR3 sequence reads: CASSLNSGDTEAFF. In nucleotides, the CDR3 is TGCGCCAGCAGCTTGAACAGCGGGGACACTGAAGCTTTCTTT. This chain links TRBV5-1 with TRBJ1-1; D uncertain. The ends were cut back, 1 base at V and 3 bases at J, with 10 bases in the middle. The CDR3 totals 14 residues. CDR1 is SGHRS, CDR2 YFSETQ, per germline.